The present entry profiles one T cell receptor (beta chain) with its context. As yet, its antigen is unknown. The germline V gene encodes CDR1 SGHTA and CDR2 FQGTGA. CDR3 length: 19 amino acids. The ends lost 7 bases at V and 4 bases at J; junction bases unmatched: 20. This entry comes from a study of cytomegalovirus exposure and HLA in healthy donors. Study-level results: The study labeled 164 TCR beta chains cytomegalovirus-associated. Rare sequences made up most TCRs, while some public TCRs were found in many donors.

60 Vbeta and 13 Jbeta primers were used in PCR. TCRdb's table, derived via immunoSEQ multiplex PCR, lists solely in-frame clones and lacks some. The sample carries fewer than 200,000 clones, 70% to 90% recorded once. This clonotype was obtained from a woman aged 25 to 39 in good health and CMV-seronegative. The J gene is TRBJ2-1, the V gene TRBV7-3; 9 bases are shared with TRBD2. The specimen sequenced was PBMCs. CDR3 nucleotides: TGTGCCAGCACACCCCGAGCGGGAGGATCCCTAATTCGTTACAATGAGCAGTTCTTC. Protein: CASTPRAGGSLIRYNEQFF.